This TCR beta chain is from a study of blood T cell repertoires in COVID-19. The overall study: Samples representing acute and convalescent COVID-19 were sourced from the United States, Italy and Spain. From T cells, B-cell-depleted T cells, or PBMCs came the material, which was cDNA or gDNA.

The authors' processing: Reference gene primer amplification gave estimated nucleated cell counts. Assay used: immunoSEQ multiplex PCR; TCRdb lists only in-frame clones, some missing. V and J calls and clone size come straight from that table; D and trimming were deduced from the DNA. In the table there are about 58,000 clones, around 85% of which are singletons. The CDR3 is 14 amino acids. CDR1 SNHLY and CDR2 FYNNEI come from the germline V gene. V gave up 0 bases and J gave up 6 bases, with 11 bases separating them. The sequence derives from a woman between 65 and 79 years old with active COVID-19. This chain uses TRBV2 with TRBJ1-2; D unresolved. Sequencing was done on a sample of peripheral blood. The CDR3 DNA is TGTGCCAGCAGTGAAGCTATTACGGGTAATGGCTACACCTTC. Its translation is CASSEAITGNGYTF.